This T cell receptor beta chain was sequenced for a study of shared clonotypes between healthy human individuals. The authors split each subset's genomic DNA evenly across several immunoSEQ plates. Assay: immunoSEQ multiplex PCR; the TCRdb copy retains only in-frame clones and omits some. This table has about 1 million clones, around 76% appearing once. Only Caucasian adults living in Nashville, Tennessee served as donors. Study-wide results and caveats: Against clonotypes common to all four donors, non-shared ones had lower generation probabilities.

The CDR3 runs 13 residues. Germline-derived CDR1 and CDR2 are MNHNY and SVGAGI (reference sequence). Trimming shortened V by 10 bases and J by 1 base, and 13 bases separated the two germline ends. The table lists this clone with a few counts. The antigen remains undetermined. This chain joins TRBV6-6 and TRBJ1-1; D gene uncertain. The sequence was collected from a man between 18 and 29 years old in good health. Sequencing input: memory CD4+ T cells sorted from blood. Subset noted: CD45RA-negative fraction. CDR3 in amino acids: CATDRGPNTEAFF. CDR3 DNA: TGTGCCACCGATCGCGGGCCGAACACTGAAGCTTTCTTT.